These 11 T cell receptor beta chains were all obtained from the same sample, sequenced in a study of T cells in Graves' hyperthyroidism and ophthalmopathy. The investigators amplified TCR beta CDR3 regions from RNA transcripts. The TCR CDR3 was amplified in a first-round RT-PCR using the HTBI primer set. MiXCR, run by TCRdb on the multiplex PCR reads, gives a single entry per CDR3 protein. Of 490,000 or so distinct CDR3 sequences listed, approximately 16% are singletons. The sequenced sample consisted of blood. All receptors come from a woman aged 25 to 39 with Graves' ophthalmopathy.

J is TRBJ2-1 and V is TRBV5-1, with D perhaps TRBD2 (6 bases). The CDR3 contains 16 residues. Trimming pared 3 bases from V and 5 bases from J, leaving 18 bases between. From germline, CDR1 is SGHRS and CDR2 YFSETQ. CDR3 region: CASSWGVADPHNEQFF. The CDR3 coding sequence is TGCGCCAGCAGCTGGGGGGTAGCCGATCCTCACAATGAGCAGTTCTTC.

The genes are TRBV12-3 or TRBV12-4 and TRBJ2-1; 14 nucleotides agree with TRBD2. V shed 6 bases, J shed 6 bases, and the junction held 10 bases outside the gene matches. This CDR3 comprises 17 residues. The DNA of the CDR3 is TGTGCCAGCAGGGGACCGGGACTAGCGGGAGCTGGCAATGAGCAGTTCTTC. It codes for CASRGPGLAGAGNEQFF.

J is TRBJ2-1 and V is TRBV9; D possibly corresponds to TRBD1 (5 bases). The V end lost 0 bases, the J end lost 6 bases, and 7 bases lay between the germline ends. The germline V gene encodes CDR1 SGDLS and CDR2 YYNGEE. CDR3 size: 13 residues. CDR3 in DNA: TGTGCCAGCAGCGTAGGGCAGGGCAATGAGCAGTTCTTC. It yields the protein CASSVGQGNEQFF.

The chain recombines TRBV19 with TRBJ2-1; maybe TRBD2 (6 bases). The CDR3 totals 13 residues. The germline V gene encodes CDR1 LNHDA and CDR2 SQIVND (reference sequence). V was pared by 3 bases and J by 8 bases, with 11 bases between. The CDR3: CASSILLAYEQFF. CDR3 bases: TGTGCCAGTAGTATTTTACTAGCCTATGAGCAGTTCTTC.

This clonotype occurred many times. The chain uses TRBV3-1 and TRBJ2-5; D could derive from TRBD1 or TRBD2 (5 bases each). The V end was cut by 0 bases, the J end by 4 bases, with 18 bases between. Germline lookup yields CDR1 LGHDT and CDR2 YNNKEL (reference sequence). This CDR3 has 17 residues. CDR3 in DNA: TGTGCCAGCAGCCAAGATGGTCTCCCGTCCGGGGCAGAGACCCAGTACTTC. Residues: CASSQDGLPSGAETQYF.

This clonotype was observed a handful of times. The V gene is TRBV27, the J gene TRBJ2-7; D might be TRBD1 (6 bases). Trimming cost V 2 bases and J 1 base, with 12 bases left between them. This CDR3 spans 15 amino acids. Germline V lookup: CDR1 MNHEY, CDR2 SMNVEV (reference sequence). CDR3 nucleotides: TGTGCCAGCAGTTTACTGACAGGAACGTCCTACGAGCAGTACTTC. Translation gives CASSLLTGTSYEQYF.

The genes are TRBV10-1 and TRBJ2-2; D possibly uses TRBD1 or TRBD2 (5 bases each). This CDR3 contains 15 residues. Trimming removed 2 bases at V and 6 bases at J, with 13 bases between. Germline values: CDR1 WNHNN, CDR2 SYGVQD (reference sequence). CDR3 protein: CASSEEGLVAGELFF. The CDR3 DNA is TGCGCCAGCAGTGAGGAGGGGCTCGTCGCCGGGGAGCTGTTTTTT.

This clonotype was counted ten times or more. Here the CDR3 DNA reads TGTGCCAGCAGTTTAGGGGGAACAGGATACTACGAGCAGTACTTC. Translating it yields CASSLGGTGYYEQYF. J is TRBJ2-7 and V is TRBV27; D may be TRBD1 or TRBD2 (5 bases each). This CDR3 region has 15 residues. Per the germline V gene, CDR1 is MNHEY and CDR2 is SMNVEV (reference sequence). The V and J ends lost 2 bases and 3 bases respectively, with 14 bases between them.

Only one count was recorded for this clonotype. The rearrangement links TRBV15 to TRBJ2-1, with 8 nucleotides matching TRBD2. The ends lost 3 bases at V and 2 bases at J; junction bases unmatched: 6. From germline, CDR1 is LNHNV and CDR2 YYDKDF (reference sequence). CDR3 size: 16 residues. CDR3 loop: CATSRVAGKPYNEQFF. Here the CDR3 DNA reads TGTGCCACCAGCAGGGTAGCGGGAAAGCCCTACAATGAGCAGTTCTTC.

This clonotype was detected ten times or more. The V call is TRBV20-1, the J call TRBJ2-7; 9 bases are shared with TRBD2. This CDR3 has 14 residues. With V trimmed by 6 bases and J by 2 bases, 8 bases remained unmatched. CDR1 DFQATT and CDR2 SNEGSKA come from the germline V gene (reference sequence). CDR3 region: CSAQNPSGAYEQYF. CDR3 DNA sequence: TGCAGTGCCCAGAACCCTAGCGGGGCCTACGAGCAGTACTTC.

Many counts were recorded for this clonotype. The chain couples TRBV10-3 to TRBJ1-1; the D is unclear. CDR1 and CDR2 from the germline V gene are ENHRY and SYGVKD. The CDR3 sequence is 14 residues long. The ends were cut back, 0 bases at V and 1 base at J, with 6 bases in the middle. CDR3 sequence reads: CAISESIRNTEAFF. In nucleotides, the CDR3 is TGTGCCATCAGTGAGTCGATCAGGAACACTGAAGCTTTCTTT.